The T cell receptor (beta chain) described here comes from a study of T cells in Graves' hyperthyroidism and ophthalmopathy. Germline loops: CDR1 SGHDT, CDR2 YYEEEE. The ends were cut back, 1 base at V and 7 bases at J, with 8 bases in the middle. The CDR3 is 12 amino acids. Amplification of TCR beta CDR3 regions used RNA as the template. HTBI primers were employed in a first-round RT-PCR of the TCR CDR3. TCRdb analysed the multiplex PCR reads with MiXCR anew, one entry per CDR3 protein. This table has 400,000 or so distinct CDR3 sequences, around 15% appearing once. This clonotype originated in a woman aged 55-75 years with Graves' ophthalmopathy. This chain uses TRBV5-6 with TRBJ1-1; D remains unclear. The sequenced sample was blood. The CDR3 DNA follows: TGTGCCAGCAGCTTGTCGGGAATTGAAGCTTTCTTT. It is translated as CASSLSGIEAFF.